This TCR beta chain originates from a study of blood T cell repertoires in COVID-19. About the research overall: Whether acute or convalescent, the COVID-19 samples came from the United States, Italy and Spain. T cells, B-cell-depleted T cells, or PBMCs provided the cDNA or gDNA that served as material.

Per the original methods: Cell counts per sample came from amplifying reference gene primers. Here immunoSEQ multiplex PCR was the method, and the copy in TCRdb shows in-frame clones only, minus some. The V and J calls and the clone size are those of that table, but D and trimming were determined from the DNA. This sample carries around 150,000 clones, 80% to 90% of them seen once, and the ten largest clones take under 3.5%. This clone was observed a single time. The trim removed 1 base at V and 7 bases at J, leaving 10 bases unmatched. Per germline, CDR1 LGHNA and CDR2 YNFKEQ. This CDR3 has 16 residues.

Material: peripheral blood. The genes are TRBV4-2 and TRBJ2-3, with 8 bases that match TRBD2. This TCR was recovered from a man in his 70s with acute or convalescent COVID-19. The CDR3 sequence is CASSQAVSGSTYTQYF. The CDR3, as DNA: TGTGCCAGCAGCCAAGCAGTCAGCGGGAGTACTTATACGCAGTATTTT.